This T cell receptor beta chain was identified during a study of beta chain features in type 1 diabetes (dated 2018 in TCRdb). Looking at the study overall: Mean age, gender distribution, total cell number and subset yield were not different between patients and healthy donors. A total of around 110,000,000 sorted cells were examined across all samples, and RNA yield correlated strongly with the number of cells per subset. In the study, TCRB repertoires of sorted circulating CD4+ T cell subsets from recently diagnosed type 1 diabetes patients were compared with those of matched healthy donors. Regulatory and stem cell-like memory subsets were obtained from only 8 patients and roughly 8 healthy donors, while naive and central memory subsets were obtained from all 30 or so donors. General study outcomes and caveats: Fewer insertions and more nucleotide deletions at VDJ recombination sites were observed in patients with type 1 diabetes, implying thymic rearrangement abnormalities. PCR may preferentially amplify shorter templates, but because patient and control samples were amplified and corrected together, any resulting skew would affect both groups equally. Only small numbers of individuals were included in the HLA sub-analyses, which left unresolved whether HLA type had any influence on TCRB rearrangement. Because cDNA was sequenced instead of genomic DNA, activated cells with high expression could be over-represented, although the groups did not differ in activation or CD3 levels. The naive, central memory and regulatory TCRB repertoires appeared to resemble one another more closely among patients than among healthy donors. In all four CD4+ subsets, TCRB CDR3 length was moderately but significantly shorter in type 1 diabetes patients.

The cysteine opens and the phenylalanine closes a CDR3 of 14 amino acids. The sequence is cut down to CDR3 DNA, 42 bases in frame from base 1. CDR1 SGHRS and CDR2 YFSETQ are derived from the germline V gene. Compared with germline, V lacks 4 bases and J lacks 3 bases; bases without a gene match: 3. Each donor gave one peripheral blood draw, averaging around 0.11 L, which was collected into heparinised tubes. Using a panel that included CD45RO, CCR7, CD25, CD127, CD95 and CD27, naive, central memory, regulatory and stem cell-like memory CD4+ T cells were sorted on a BD FACSAria II. All sorted populations exceeded 95% purity. PBMCs were isolated right away by Lymphoprep density gradient centrifugation and were stained directly, without culture. So that batch effects would be minimized, each experiment stained and sorted samples in pairs, pairing one healthy donor with one patient. Concerning this clone: Its antigen remains unidentified. No per-base quality is available; no much larger clone lies one base away.

The entire isolated RNA was reverse transcribed using the High Capacity cDNA Reverse Transcription Kit, and thus expressed TCRB transcripts were sequenced. Deep immunoSEQ sequencing was performed on naive, central memory and regulatory T cell samples, with an average of around 3.5 million total reads per sample. After sorted cells were lysed in RLT buffer, RNA was extracted with DNase-treated RNeasy Micro or Mini kits, with the choice depending on cell number. To prevent cross-contamination, every cell subset was processed on its own, while patient and healthy donor samples were processed together. Using the immunoSEQ multiplex PCR, TCRB sequences were amplified from cDNA into 87-bp fragments spanning the CDR3 region. Sequencing of the amplicons was performed on the Illumina HiSeq platform. On the study's bioinformatics: PCR bias was computationally corrected using synthetic template baselines, reads within Hamming distance 2 were collapsed, and singletons that could not be merged were discarded. Reads were aligned against IMGT to assign V, D and J genes, CDR3 length and insertions or deletions at six rearrangement sites. Within each subset, clonotype counts were normalized to sorted cell number, and only after that were true diversity and Gini coefficients computed with the tcR R package. Repertoire sharing was quantified using the overlap coefficient calculated on TCRB nucleotide sequences. Out-of-frame TCRB sequences from naive cells were analyzed as a proxy for the pre-selection repertoire. This immuneACCESS table, as held by TCRdb, lists in-frame sequences with V and J called but not all clones. Of the missing ones, under half trace to an unresolved V gene in checked studies; the others have no known cause. V, J and clone size were drawn from that table, and D and trimming were deduced from the DNA. A total of hundreds of thousands of clones appear in this sample, roughly 30% of them only once. The ten top clones hold roughly 0.06% of the sample.

Sequenced sample: naive CD4+ T cells from blood. The sample's cell subset or site label is to be understood as: true naive CD4+ T cells. This chain joins TRBV5-1 to TRBJ1-1, and TRBD1 matches 10 of the central bases. The receptor comes from a man aged 18-30 years in good health. The CDR3 protein: CASSRDRGDTEAFF. The DNA sequence is TGCGCCAGCAGCCGGGACAGGGGAGACACTGAAGCTTTCTTT.